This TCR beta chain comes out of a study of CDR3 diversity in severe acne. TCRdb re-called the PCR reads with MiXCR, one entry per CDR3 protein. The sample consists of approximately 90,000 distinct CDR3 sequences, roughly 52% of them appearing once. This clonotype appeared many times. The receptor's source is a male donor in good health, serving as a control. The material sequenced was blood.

The CDR3 nucleotides are TGTGCCAGCAGCTTGGGGCGGGGGCTGGGAGATACGCAGTATTTT. Amino acid sequence: CASSLGRGLGDTQYF. This sequence joins TRBV5-8 and TRBJ2-3; D is perhaps TRBD2 (7 bases). The germline gives CDR1 SGHTS, CDR2 YDEGEE. The CDR3 spans 15 residues. V dropped 0 bases and J dropped 5 bases, with 13 bases sitting between them.